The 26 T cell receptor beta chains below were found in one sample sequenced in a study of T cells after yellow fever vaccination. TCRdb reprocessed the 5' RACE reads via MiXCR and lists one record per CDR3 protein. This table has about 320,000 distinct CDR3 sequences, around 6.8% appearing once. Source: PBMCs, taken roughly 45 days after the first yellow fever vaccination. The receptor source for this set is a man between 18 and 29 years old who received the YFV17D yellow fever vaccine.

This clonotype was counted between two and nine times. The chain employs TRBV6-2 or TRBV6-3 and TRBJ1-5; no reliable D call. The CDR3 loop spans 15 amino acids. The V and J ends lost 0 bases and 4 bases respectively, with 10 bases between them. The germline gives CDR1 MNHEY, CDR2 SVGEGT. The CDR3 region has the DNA TGTGCCAGCAGTTACTCGACCGGTGTTAATCAGCCCCAGCATTTT. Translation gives CASSYSTGVNQPQHF.

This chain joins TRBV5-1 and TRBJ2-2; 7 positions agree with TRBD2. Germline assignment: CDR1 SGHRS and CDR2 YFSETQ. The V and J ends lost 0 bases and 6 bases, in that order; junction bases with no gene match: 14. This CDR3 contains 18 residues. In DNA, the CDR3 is TGCGCCAGCAGCTTGGGGATCATACGGGAGGATCGGTCCGGGGAGCTGTTTTTT. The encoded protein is CASSLGIIREDRSGELFF.

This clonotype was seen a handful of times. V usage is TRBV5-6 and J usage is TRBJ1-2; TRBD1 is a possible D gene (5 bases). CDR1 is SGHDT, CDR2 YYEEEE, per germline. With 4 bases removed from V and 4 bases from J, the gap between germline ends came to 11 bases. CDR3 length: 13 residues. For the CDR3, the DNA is TGTGCCAGCAGCCCCCGGGACGGCTATGGCTACACCTTC. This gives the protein CASSPRDGYGYTF.

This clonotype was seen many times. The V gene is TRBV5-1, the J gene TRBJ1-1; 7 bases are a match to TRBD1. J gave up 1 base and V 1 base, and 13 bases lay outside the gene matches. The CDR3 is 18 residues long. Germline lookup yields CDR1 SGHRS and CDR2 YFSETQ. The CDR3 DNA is TGCGCCAGCAGCTTGACGACCGGGACAGCGGTTTCGAACACTGAAGCTTTCTTT. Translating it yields CASSLTTGTAVSNTEAFF.

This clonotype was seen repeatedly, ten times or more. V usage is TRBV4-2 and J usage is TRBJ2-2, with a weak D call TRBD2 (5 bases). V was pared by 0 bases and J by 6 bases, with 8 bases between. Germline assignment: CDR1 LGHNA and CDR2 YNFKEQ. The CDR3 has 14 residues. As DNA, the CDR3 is TGTGCCAGCAGCCAAGAGCTAGCAGCCGGGGAGCTGTTTTTT. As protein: CASSQELAAGELFF.

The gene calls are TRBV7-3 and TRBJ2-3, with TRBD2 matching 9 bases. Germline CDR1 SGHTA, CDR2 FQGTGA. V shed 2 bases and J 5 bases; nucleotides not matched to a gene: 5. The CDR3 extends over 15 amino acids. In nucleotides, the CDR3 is TGTGCCAGCAGCTTAGGGGCGGGGGGGAGAGATACGCAGTATTTT. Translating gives CASSLGAGGRDTQYF.

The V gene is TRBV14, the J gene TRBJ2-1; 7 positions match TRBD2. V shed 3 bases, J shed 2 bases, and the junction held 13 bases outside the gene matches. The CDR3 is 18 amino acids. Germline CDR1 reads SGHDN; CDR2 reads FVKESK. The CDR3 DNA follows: TGTGCCAGCAGCCACGGACGCGAGGCGGGGGACGCCTACAATGAGCAGTTCTTC. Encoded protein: CASSHGREAGDAYNEQFF.

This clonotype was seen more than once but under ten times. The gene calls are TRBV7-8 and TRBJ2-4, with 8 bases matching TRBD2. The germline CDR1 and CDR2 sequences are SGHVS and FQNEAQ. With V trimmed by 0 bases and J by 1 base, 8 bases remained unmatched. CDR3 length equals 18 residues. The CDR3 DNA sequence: TGTGCCAGCAGCTTAGCGTCTAGCGGGTGGGGTGCCAAAAACATTCAGTACTTC. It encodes CASSLASSGWGAKNIQYF. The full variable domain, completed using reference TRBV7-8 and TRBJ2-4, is GAGVSQSPRYKVAKRGQDVALRCDPISGHVSLFWYQQALGQGPEFLTYFQNEAQLDKSGLPSDRFFAERPEGSVSTLKIQRTQQEDSAVYLCASSLASSGWGAKNIQYFGAGTRLSVL.

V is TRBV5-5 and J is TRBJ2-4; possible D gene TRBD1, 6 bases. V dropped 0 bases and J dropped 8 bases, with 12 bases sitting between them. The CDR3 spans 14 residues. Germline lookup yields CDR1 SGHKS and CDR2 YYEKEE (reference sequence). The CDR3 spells CASSLEWGQDIQYF. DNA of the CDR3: TGTGCCAGCAGCTTGGAATGGGGGCAGGACATTCAGTACTTC.

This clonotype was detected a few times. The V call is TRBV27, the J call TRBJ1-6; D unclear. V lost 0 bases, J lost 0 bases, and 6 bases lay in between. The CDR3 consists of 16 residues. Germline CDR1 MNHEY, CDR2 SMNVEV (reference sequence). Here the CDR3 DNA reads TGTGCCAGCAGTTTATCGCCAGGCTCCTATAATTCACCCCTCCACTTT. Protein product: CASSLSPGSYNSPLHF.

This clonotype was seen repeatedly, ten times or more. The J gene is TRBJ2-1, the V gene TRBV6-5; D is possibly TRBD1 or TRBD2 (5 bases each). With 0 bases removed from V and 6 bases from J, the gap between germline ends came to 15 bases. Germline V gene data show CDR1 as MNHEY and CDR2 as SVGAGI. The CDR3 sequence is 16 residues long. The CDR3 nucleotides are TGTGCCAGCAGTTACTCGATGGGGGTGAGGGCCAATGAGCAGTTCTTC. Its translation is CASSYSMGVRANEQFF.

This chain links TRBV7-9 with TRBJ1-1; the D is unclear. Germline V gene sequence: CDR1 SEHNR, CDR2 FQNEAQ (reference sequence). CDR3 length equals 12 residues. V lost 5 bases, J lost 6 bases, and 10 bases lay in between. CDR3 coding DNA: TGTGCCAGCAGCCTGGTTGTCGCTGAAGCTTTCTTT. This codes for CASSLVVAEAFF. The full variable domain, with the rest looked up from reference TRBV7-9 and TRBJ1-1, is DTGVSQNPRHKITKRGQNVTFRCDPISEHNRLYWYRQTLGQGPEFLTYFQNEAQLEKSRLLSDRFSAERPKGSFSTLEIQRTEQGDSAMYLCASSLVVAEAFFGQGTRLTVV.

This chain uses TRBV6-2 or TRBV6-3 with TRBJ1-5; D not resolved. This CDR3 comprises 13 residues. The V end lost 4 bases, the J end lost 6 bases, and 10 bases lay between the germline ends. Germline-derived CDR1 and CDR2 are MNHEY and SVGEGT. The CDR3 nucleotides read TGTGCCAGCAGTTTGTGGGTGGGTCAGCCCCAGCATTTT. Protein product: CASSLWVGQPQHF.

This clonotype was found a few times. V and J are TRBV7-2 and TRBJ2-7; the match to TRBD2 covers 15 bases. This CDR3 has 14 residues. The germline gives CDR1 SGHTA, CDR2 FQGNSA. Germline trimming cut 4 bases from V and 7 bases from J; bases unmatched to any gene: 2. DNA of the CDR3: TGTGCCAGCAGCTACGGACTAGCGGGGGGGGAGCAGTACGTC. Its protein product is CASSYGLAGGEQYV.

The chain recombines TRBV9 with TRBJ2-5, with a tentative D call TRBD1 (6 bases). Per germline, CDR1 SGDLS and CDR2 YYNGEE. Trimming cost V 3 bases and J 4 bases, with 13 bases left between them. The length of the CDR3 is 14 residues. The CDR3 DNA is TGTGCCAGCAGCGCCACTACAGGGACAGAGACCCAGTACTTC. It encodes CASSATTGTETQYF. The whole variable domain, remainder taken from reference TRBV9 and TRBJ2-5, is DSGVTQTPKHLITATGQRVTLRCSPRSGDLSVYWYQQSLDQGLQFLIQYYNGEERAKGNILERFSAQQFPDLHSELNLSSLELGDSALYFCASSATTGTETQYFGPGTRLLVL.

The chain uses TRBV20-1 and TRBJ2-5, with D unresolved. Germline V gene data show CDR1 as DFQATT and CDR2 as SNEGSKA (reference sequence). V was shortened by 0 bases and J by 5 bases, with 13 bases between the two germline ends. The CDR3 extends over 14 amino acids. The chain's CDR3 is CSARDQPSDETQYF. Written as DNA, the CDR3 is TGCAGTGCTAGAGATCAACCCAGCGATGAGACCCAGTACTTC.

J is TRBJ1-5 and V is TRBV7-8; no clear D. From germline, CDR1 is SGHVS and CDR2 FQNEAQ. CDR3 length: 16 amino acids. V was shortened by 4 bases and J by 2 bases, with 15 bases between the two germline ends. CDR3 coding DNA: TGTGCCAGCAGCTCCCCCGACATGCAAGGCAATCAGCCCCAGCATTTT. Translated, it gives CASSSPDMQGNQPQHF.

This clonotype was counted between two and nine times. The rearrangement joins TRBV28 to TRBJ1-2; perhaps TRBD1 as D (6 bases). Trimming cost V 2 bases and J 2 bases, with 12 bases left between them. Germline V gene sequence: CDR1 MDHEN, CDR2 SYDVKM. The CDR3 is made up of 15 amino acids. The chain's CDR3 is CASSLPRQDNYGYTF. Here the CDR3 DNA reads TGTGCCAGCAGTTTACCTAGACAGGACAACTATGGCTACACCTTC.

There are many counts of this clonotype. The CDR3: CASSLASDTQYF. CDR3 coding DNA: TGCGCCAGCAGCTTGGCGTCAGATACGCAGTATTTT. The gene calls are TRBV5-1 and TRBJ2-3; D is unresolved. The CDR3 runs 12 residues. Germline lookup yields CDR1 SGHRS and CDR2 YFSETQ. With 0 bases removed from V and 4 bases from J, the gap between germline ends came to 3 bases. Filled out from reference TRBV5-1 and TRBJ2-3, the complete variable domain reads KAGVTQTPRYLIKTRGQQVTLSCSPISGHRSVSWYQQTPGQGLQFLFEYFSETQRNKGNFPGRFSGRQFSNSRSEMNVSTLELGDSALYLCASSLASDTQYFGPGTRLTVL.

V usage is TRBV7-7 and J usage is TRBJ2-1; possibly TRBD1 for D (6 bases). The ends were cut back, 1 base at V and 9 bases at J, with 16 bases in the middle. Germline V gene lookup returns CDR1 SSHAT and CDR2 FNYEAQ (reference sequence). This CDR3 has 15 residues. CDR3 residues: CASSLVMGGRGEQFF. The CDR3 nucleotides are TGTGCCAGCAGCTTAGTAATGGGCGGCAGGGGTGAGCAGTTCTTC.

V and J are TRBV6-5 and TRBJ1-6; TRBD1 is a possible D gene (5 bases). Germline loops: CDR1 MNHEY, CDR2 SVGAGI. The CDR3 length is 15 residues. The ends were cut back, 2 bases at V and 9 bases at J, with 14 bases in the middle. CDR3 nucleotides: TGTGCCAGCAGTTACACGGAGCAGGGCTCTTCACCCCTCCACTTT. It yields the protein CASSYTEQGSSPLHF.

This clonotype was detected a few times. CDR3 amino acids: CASSLRGDGSQHF. DNA for the CDR3: TGTGCCAGCAGTTTAAGGGGGGATGGGTCCCAGCATTTT. V and J are TRBV27 and TRBJ1-5, with D possibly TRBD1 on 6 matching bases. The germline V and J ends were trimmed by 2 bases and 11 bases, with 13 bases remaining between them. Germline V CDR1 and CDR2: MNHEY, SMNVEV (reference sequence). The CDR3 is 13 residues long.

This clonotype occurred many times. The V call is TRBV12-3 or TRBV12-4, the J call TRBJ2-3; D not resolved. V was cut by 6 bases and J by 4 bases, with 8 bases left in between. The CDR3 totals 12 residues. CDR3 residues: CASSSVSDTQYF. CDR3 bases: TGTGCCAGCAGCTCCGTTTCAGATACGCAGTATTTT.

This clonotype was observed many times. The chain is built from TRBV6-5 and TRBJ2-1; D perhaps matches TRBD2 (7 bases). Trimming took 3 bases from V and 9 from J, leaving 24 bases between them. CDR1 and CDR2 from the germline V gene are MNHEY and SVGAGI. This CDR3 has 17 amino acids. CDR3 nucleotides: TGTGCCAGCAGTTATGAGGGAGGGTCCAGGGGCCAGGGTGAGCAGTTCTTC. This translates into CASSYEGGSRGQGEQFF.

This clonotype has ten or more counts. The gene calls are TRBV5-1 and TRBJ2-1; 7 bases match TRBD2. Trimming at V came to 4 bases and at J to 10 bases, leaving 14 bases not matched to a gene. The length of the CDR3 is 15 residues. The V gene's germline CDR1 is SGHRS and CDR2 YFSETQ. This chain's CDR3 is CASSPPGLPTFEQFF. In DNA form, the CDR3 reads TGCGCCAGCAGCCCCCCGGGACTACCCACATTCGAGCAGTTCTTC.

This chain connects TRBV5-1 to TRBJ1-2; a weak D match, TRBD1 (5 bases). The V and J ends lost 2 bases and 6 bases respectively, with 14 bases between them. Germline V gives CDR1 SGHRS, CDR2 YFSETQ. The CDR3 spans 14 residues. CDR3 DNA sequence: TGCGCCAGCAGCTTTTTCCAGGGACGGAATGGCTACACCTTC. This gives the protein CASSFFQGRNGYTF.